The 25 T cell receptor beta chains below come from one sample, sequenced in a study of CD4 T cells in relation to SARS-CoV-2 and coronaviruses. What these receptors recognize is not known. The table came from immunoSEQ multiplex PCR; TCRdb's copy has only in-frame clones and leaves some out. Among 25,000 or so clones listed, around 78% were seen once. CD4+ T cells from unexposed donors were obtained before the COVID-19 pandemic (2011-2018). After nine to ten days of culture, CD4+ T cells were isolated. Sequencing input: CD4+ T cells from PBMCs, cultured in vitro. Receptors originate from a human donor in good health.

The rearrangement uses TRBV11-2 and TRBJ1-1; the match to TRBD1 covers 7 bases. This CDR3 is built from 15 residues. Germline CDR1 and CDR2: SGHAT and FQNNGV. V lost 6 bases to trimming and J lost 6 bases; unmatched junction nucleotides: 13. The CDR3 DNA is TGTGCCAGCAGTCATCCCAAAACAGGGGCCCCTGAAGCTTTCTTT. Its protein product is CASSHPKTGAPEAFF. Full variable domain (outside the CDR3, taken from reference TRBV11-2 and TRBJ1-1): EAGVAQSPRYKIIEKRQSVAFWCNPISGHATLYWYQQILGQGPKLLIQFQNNGVVDDSQLPKDRFSAERLKGVDSTLKIQPAKLEDSAVYLCASSHPKTGAPEAFFGQGTRLTVV.

The chain links TRBV5-1 to TRBJ2-1; 11 nucleotides align to TRBD1. This CDR3 is 15 amino acids long. The germline gives CDR1 SGHRS, CDR2 YFSETQ. Unmatched junction bases numbered 5, after V lost 4 bases and J lost 5 bases. CDR3 DNA sequence: TGCGCCAGCAGCCGGGGACAGGGGGTCGACAATGAGCAGTTCTTC. Amino acids: CASSRGQGVDNEQFF.

V usage is TRBV21-1 and J usage is TRBJ2-1; TRBD2 reflects the table's D call only, with no check against the DNA. TRBV21-1 is termed a pseudogene. The CDR3 is made up of 16 amino acids. The CDR3, as DNA: TGTGCCAGCAGCAAAGTCCCTAGCGGGGCCTTACGGGAGCAGTTCTTC. As protein: CASSKVPSGALREQFF.

V gene TRBV9 combines with J gene TRBJ2-7; TRBD1 matches at 7 bases. Germline V lookup: CDR1 SGDLS, CDR2 YYNGEE. The junction had 4 bases not matched to a gene; V was cut back by 4 bases and J by 0 bases. This CDR3 contains 14 residues. The CDR3 protein is CASSLGTVSYEQYF. DNA for the CDR3: TGTGCCAGCAGCCTGGGGACAGTCTCCTACGAGCAGTACTTC.

V usage is TRBV5-8 and J usage is TRBJ2-5; TRBD2 matches at 10 bases. CDR3 length: 18 residues. With 4 bases clipped from V and 3 bases from J, the junction kept 15 bases outside the gene matches. Germline CDR1 is SGHTS and CDR2 is YDEGEE. CDR3 coding DNA: TGTGCCAGCAGCCCTGAGTCGTGGCTAGCGGGAGTAGAAGAGACCCAGTACTTC. Its translation: CASSPESWLAGVEETQYF.

In the case of this clone: This sample includes further DNA sequences coding for the same CDR3. The genes are TRBV7-9 and TRBJ1-2; TRBD1 matches 7 bases. V trimming: 6 bases; J trimming: 4 bases; junction bases outside the gene matches: 8. Per the germline V gene, CDR1 is SEHNR and CDR2 is FQNEAQ (reference sequence). The CDR3 length is 14 residues. CDR3 DNA sequence: TGTGCCAGCAGTGCGCAGGGGGTGGGCTATGGCTACACCTTC. Protein: CASSAQGVGYGYTF.

J is TRBJ2-7 and V is TRBV20-1; the D is unclear. Trimming shortened V by 5 bases and J by 5 bases, and 10 bases separated the two germline ends. Germline CDR1 DFQATT, CDR2 SNEGSKA (reference sequence). This CDR3 comprises 11 residues. The DNA of the CDR3 is TGCAGTGCTGACGGCTTGGACGAGCAGTACTTC. Translation: CSADGLDEQYF.

The V gene is TRBV19, the J gene TRBJ1-5, with TRBD1 as a possible D gene (5 bases). Germline CDR1 and CDR2: LNHDA and SQIVND (reference sequence). The CDR3 runs 14 residues. V lost 6 bases and J lost 6, with 15 bases in between. The CDR3 DNA reads as TGTGCCAGTAGGCTTTCGGGGGATGGTCAGCCCCAGCATTTT. Its protein product is CASRLSGDGQPQHF.

In this sample, this clone turned up once. The rearrangement joins TRBV19 to TRBJ1-5; D is undetermined. CDR3 length: 14 amino acids. Trimming cost V 0 bases and J 1 base, with 4 bases left between them. Germline CDR1 LNHDA, CDR2 SQIVND (reference sequence). The CDR3: CASSIDTSNQPQHF. The CDR3 DNA is TGTGCCAGTAGTATAGATACCAGCAATCAGCCCCAGCATTTT.

The chain couples TRBV19 to TRBJ2-3, with 8 bases that match TRBD2. Germline values: CDR1 LNHDA, CDR2 SQIVND (reference sequence). V shed 3 bases and J 4 bases; nucleotides not matched to a gene: 12. CDR3 length equals 17 residues. The CDR3 loop reads CASSMEVAGWGADTQYF. The CDR3 coding sequence is TGTGCCAGTAGTATGGAAGTAGCGGGATGGGGCGCAGATACGCAGTATTTT.

The chain links TRBV10-2 to TRBJ1-2; TRBD1 might be the D (6 bases). Trimming took 4 bases from V and 3 from J, leaving 12 bases between them. The V gene's germline CDR1 is WSHSY and CDR2 SAAADI. CDR3 size: 14 residues. The CDR3 nucleotides read TGCGCCAGCAGTGGGACAGCCAAAGACTATGGCTACACCTTC. The encoded protein is CASSGTAKDYGYTF.

The V and J genes are TRBV6-2 or TRBV6-3 and TRBJ2-7; the match to TRBD2 covers 11 bases. The V gene's germline CDR1 is MNHEY and CDR2 SVGEGT. This CDR3 is built from 14 residues. The junction had 8 bases not matched to a gene; V was cut back by 7 bases and J by 6 bases. The CDR3 spells CASTPTGLAAEQYF. The CDR3 DNA reads TGTGCCAGCACCCCGACGGGACTAGCGGCCGAGCAGTACTTC.

The genes are TRBV11-2 and TRBJ2-3; D might be TRBD1 (5 bases). The CDR3 runs 15 residues. Trimming pared 3 bases from V and 0 bases from J, leaving 10 bases between. Germline-derived CDR1 and CDR2 are SGHAT and FQNNGV. The CDR3: CASSFVAGSTDTQYF. CDR3 DNA: TGTGCCAGCAGCTTTGTGGCAGGGAGCACAGATACGCAGTATTTT.

The gene calls are TRBV2 and TRBJ2-2, with a tentative D call TRBD2 (6 bases). Trimming took off 9 bases at V and 0 bases at J, with 14 bases between the two ends. Per the germline V gene, CDR1 is SNHLY and CDR2 is FYNNEI. This CDR3 is built from 15 residues. CDR3 loop: CARGLGRTNTGELFF. The CDR3 DNA reads TGTGCCAGGGGATTAGGGAGGACGAACACCGGGGAGCTGTTTTTT.

This rearrangement joins TRBV27 to TRBJ1-1; weak D call: TRBD1 (5 bases). The V and J ends lost 1 base and 1 base respectively, with 10 bases between them. Germline-derived CDR1 and CDR2 are MNHEY and SMNVEV (reference sequence). The CDR3 is made up of 15 amino acids. CDR3: CASSLYWGKNTEAFF. The DNA of the CDR3 is TGTGCCAGCAGTTTATATTGGGGCAAGAACACTGAAGCTTTCTTT.

This rearrangement joins TRBV27 to TRBJ1-1; maybe TRBD1 (5 bases). CDR1 is MNHEY and CDR2 is SMNVEV in the germline V gene (reference sequence). This CDR3 is 14 amino acids long. V lost 11 bases, J lost 0 bases, and 16 bases lay in between. The CDR3 protein is CASRRGGMNTEAFF. The CDR3 DNA follows: TGTGCCTCCCGACGGGGGGGAATGAACACTGAAGCTTTCTTT.

V usage is TRBV5-1 and J usage is TRBJ2-5; possibly TRBD2 for D (6 bases). CDR3 length: 16 residues. CDR1 and CDR2 from the germline V gene are SGHRS and YFSETQ. The ends were cut back, 0 bases at V and 2 bases at J, with 14 bases in the middle. The CDR3 here is CASSLGVTRVQETQYF. CDR3 nucleotides: TGCGCCAGCAGCTTGGGGGTGACTAGGGTACAAGAGACCCAGTACTTC. Complete variable domain (other parts from reference TRBV5-1 and TRBJ2-5): KAGVTQTPRYLIKTRGQQVTLSCSPISGHRSVSWYQQTPGQGLQFLFEYFSETQRNKGNFPGRFSGRQFSNSRSEMNVSTLELGDSALYLCASSLGVTRVQETQYFGPGTRLLVL.

This chain uses TRBV14 with TRBJ2-7, with 7 bases matching TRBD1. V shed 1 base and J 5 bases; nucleotides not matched to a gene: 8. This CDR3 contains 15 residues. CDR1 and CDR2 from the germline V gene are SGHDN and FVKESK. CDR3: CASSQGSGQVHEQYF. CDR3 coding DNA: TGTGCCAGCAGCCAAGGTTCCGGACAGGTCCACGAGCAGTACTTC.

The chain joins TRBV5-1 to TRBJ2-7; 9 nucleotides line up with TRBD1. J was trimmed by 1 base and V by 4 bases; bases with no gene match: 6. The CDR3 extends over 15 amino acids. CDR1 is SGHRS, CDR2 YFSETQ, per germline. CDR3 region: CASSPGGTGSYEQYF. The DNA of the CDR3 is TGCGCCAGCAGCCCTGGGGGGACAGGGTCCTACGAGCAGTACTTC.

The chain uses TRBV7-9 and TRBJ2-1; 11 bases are a match to TRBD2. Per germline, CDR1 SEHNR and CDR2 FQNEAQ (reference sequence). V was pared by 3 bases and J by 5 bases, with 6 bases of the junction left unmatched. The CDR3 is 16 amino acids. In DNA form, the CDR3 reads TGTGCCAGCAGCTTGACTAGCGGGGCGATTAACAATGAGCAGTTCTTC. Translation gives CASSLTSGAINNEQFF.

V is TRBV19 and J is TRBJ2-2, with D perhaps TRBD2 (6 bases). Germline V gene lookup returns CDR1 LNHDA and CDR2 SQIVND (reference sequence). V lost 10 bases, J lost 5 bases, and 26 bases lay in between. The CDR3 runs 17 residues. The CDR3 coding sequence is TGTGCCACCCATCCCCCTTCTCTCTCGGCGGGGACCGGGGAGCTGTTTTTT. It codes for CATHPPSLSAGTGELFF.

V gene TRBV12-3 or TRBV12-4 combines with J gene TRBJ2-7, with 8 bases fitting TRBD1. The CDR3 runs 13 residues. Losses at the gene ends were 6 bases for V and 3 bases for J; bases not matched to a gene: 4. CDR3 amino acids: CASRPDRGYEQYF. In DNA, the CDR3 is TGTGCCAGCAGGCCCGACAGGGGCTACGAGCAGTACTTC.

The chain joins TRBV10-3 to TRBJ2-6, with D possibly matching TRBD1 (6 bases). CDR1 is ENHRY, CDR2 SYGVKD, per germline. V lost 2 bases to trimming and J lost 4 bases, with 21 bases between them. This CDR3 spans 19 amino acids. CDR3 sequence reads: CAISEDEGEYYPGANVLTF. In DNA form, the CDR3 reads TGTGCCATCAGTGAGGACGAGGGGGAGTATTACCCCGGGGCCAACGTCCTGACTTTC.

The V gene is TRBV11-3, the J gene TRBJ1-1, with TRBD1 matching over 9 bases. Germline V gene lookup returns CDR1 SGHNT and CDR2 YENEEA. J gave up 0 bases and V 3 bases, and 8 bases lay outside the gene matches. The CDR3 is 17 amino acids. CDR3 loop: CASSFGTGFFLNTEAFF. The CDR3, as DNA: TGTGCCAGCAGCTTCGGGACAGGGTTTTTTTTGAACACTGAAGCTTTCTTT.

The V and J genes are TRBV7-2 and TRBJ1-1; TRBD1 might be the D (5 bases). CDR1 and CDR2 (germline): SGHTA, FQGNSA. Trimming removed 5 bases at V and 11 bases at J, with 12 bases between. The CDR3 sequence is 11 residues long. The CDR3 DNA reads as TGTGCCAGCAGCGTTTGGGGGAGTGCTTTCTTT. This codes for CASSVWGSAFF.